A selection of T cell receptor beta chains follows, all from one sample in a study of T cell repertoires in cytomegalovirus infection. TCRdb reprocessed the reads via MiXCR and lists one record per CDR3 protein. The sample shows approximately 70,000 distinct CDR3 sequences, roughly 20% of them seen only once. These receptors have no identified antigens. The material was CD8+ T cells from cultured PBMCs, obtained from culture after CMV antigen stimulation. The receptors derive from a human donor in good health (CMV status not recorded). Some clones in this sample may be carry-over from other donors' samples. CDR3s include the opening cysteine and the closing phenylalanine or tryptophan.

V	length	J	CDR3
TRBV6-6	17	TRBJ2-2	CASSYPPGTGGTGELFF
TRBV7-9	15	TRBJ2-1	CASRDPRDPRDEQFF
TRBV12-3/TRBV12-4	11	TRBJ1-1	CASGFGTEAFF
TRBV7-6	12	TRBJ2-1	CASSTDQNEQFF
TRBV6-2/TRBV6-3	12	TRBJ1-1	CASSPLNTEAFF
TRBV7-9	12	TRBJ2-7	CASSLTGDEQYF
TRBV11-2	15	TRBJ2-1	CASSLLAGGRNEQFF
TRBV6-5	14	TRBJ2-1	CASSYSFGEDEQFF
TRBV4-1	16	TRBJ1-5	CASSLELGFANQPQHF
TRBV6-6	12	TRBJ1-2	CASGGHVYGYTF
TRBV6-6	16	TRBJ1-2	CASSDLLGQHDYGYTF
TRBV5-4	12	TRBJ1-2	CASSWDRDGYTF
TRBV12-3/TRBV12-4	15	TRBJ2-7	CASVNWTSGAHEQYF
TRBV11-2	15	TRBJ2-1	CASSFNRERINEQFF
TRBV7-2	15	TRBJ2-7	CASSLVPAGVYEQYF
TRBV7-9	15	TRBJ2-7	CASTQSGYSSYEQYF
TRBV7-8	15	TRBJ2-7	CASSLEADREYEQYF
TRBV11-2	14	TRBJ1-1	CASSLEPLSTEAFF
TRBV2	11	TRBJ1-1	CASPQRVSAFF
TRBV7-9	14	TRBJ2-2	CASSQTSRGGELFF
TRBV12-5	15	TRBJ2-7	CASGWDTGSTYEQYF
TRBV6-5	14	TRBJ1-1	CASRPEQMNTEAFF
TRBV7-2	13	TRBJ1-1	CASSVGTTVEAFF
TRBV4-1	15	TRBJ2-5	CASSLEKGGRETQYF
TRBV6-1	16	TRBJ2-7	CASSPPPGTARYEQYF
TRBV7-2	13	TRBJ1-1	CASSLGGKSEAFF
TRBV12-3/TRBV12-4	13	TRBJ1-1	CASTAPGPLEAFF
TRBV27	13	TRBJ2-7	CASSALAFDEQYF
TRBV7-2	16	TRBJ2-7	CASSHGRDGSSYEQYF
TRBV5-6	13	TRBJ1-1	CASSFASNTEAFF
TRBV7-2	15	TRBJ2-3	CASSLAGPIPDTQYF
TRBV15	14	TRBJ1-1	CATSRDKAQPEAFF
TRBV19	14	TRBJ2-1	CASSYSGGFNEQFF
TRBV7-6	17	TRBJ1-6	CASSPEGTTGGSSPLHF
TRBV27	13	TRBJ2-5	CASSLGGGKTQYF
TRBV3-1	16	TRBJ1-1	CASSQTYTGGRTEAFF
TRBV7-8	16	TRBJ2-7	CASSLTAGDLSYEQYF
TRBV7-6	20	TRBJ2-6	CASSLAPGQGSFSGANVLTF
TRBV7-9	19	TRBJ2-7	CASSLAGVKVRTAIYEQYF
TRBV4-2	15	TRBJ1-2	CASSQPGTNYYGYTF
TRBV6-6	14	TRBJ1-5	CASRTGNSNQPQHF
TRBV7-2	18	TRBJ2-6	CASSMWGVPMTGANVLTF
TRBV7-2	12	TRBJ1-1	CASSSRGGEAFF
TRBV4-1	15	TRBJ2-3	CASSQDPQGADTQYF
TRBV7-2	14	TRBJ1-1	CASSLSRGNTEAFF
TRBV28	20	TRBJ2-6	CASSFPGQGIISPGANVLTF
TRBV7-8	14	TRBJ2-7	CASSPGGTAYEQYF
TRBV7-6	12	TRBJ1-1	CASSFPGAPAFF
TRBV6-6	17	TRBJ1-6	CASSDPGGQGNNSPLHF
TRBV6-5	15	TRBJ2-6	CASSYGLSGANVLTF
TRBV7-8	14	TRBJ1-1	CASSARGRSAEAFF
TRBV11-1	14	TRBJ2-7	CASSLSGGADEQYF
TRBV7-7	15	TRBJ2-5	CASSGQEAWGETQYF
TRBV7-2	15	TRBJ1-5	CASSFEGVLNQPQHF
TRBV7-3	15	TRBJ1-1	CASSREGSSNTEAFF
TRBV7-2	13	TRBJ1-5	CASSPGSDQPQHF
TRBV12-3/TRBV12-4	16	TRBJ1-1	CASRYGQGALNTEAFF